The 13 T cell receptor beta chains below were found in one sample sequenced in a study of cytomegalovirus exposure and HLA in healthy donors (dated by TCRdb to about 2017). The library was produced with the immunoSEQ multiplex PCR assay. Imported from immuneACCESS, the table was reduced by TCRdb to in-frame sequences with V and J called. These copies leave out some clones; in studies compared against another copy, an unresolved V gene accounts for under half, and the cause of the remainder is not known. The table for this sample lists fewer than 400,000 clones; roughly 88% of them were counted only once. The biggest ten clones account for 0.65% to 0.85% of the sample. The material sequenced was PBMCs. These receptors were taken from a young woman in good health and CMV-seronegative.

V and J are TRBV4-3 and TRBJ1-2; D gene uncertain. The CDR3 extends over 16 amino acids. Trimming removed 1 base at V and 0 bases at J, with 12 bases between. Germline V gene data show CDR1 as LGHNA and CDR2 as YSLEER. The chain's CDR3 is CASSQGAAPSNYGYTF. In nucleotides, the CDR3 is TGCGCCAGCAGCCAAGGGGCCGCGCCGTCTAACTATGGCTACACCTTC.

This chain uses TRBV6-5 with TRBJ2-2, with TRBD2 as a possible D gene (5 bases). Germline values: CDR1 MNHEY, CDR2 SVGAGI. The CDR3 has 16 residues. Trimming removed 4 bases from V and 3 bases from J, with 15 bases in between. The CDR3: CASSLLVAGDTGELFF. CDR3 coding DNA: TGTGCCAGCAGTTTACTAGTGGCCGGTGACACCGGGGAGCTGTTTTTT.

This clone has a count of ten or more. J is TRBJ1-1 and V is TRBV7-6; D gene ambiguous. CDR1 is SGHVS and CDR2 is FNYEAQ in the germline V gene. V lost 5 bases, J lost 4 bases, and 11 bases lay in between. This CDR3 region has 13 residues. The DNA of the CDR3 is TGTGCCAGCAGCCCCCGGGAGGGCACTGAAGCTTTCTTT. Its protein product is CASSPREGTEAFF.

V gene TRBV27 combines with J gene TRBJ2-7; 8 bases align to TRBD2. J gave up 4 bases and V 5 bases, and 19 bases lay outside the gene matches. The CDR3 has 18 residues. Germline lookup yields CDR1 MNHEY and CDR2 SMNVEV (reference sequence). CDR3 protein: CASSPRVSGTSWGYEQYF. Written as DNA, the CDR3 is TGTGCCAGCAGTCCCCGGGTTAGCGGGACCTCCTGGGGATACGAGCAGTACTTC.

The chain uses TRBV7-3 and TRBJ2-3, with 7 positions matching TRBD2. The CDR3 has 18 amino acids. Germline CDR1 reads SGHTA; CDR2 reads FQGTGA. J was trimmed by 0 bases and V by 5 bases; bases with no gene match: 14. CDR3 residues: CASSLRAAGRGSTDTQYF. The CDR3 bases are TGTGCCAGCAGCCTACGGGCCGCGGGGAGGGGAAGCACAGATACGCAGTATTTT.

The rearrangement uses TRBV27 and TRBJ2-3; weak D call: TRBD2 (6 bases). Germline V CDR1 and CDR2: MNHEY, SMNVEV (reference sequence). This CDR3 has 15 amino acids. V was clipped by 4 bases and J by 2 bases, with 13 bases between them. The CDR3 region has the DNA TGTGCCAGCAGTTACATCGCGGGGTACACAGATACGCAGTATTTT. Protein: CASSYIAGYTDTQYF.

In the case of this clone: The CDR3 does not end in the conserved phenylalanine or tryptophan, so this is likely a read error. CDR3 protein: CASTSRGNYGYTL. DNA of the CDR3: TGTGCCAGCACCTCGAGGGGGAACTATGGCTACACCCTC. The chain couples TRBV2 to TRBJ1-2, with D perhaps TRBD1 (6 bases). Looked up from germline, CDR1 is SNHLY and CDR2 is FYNNEI. The CDR3 length is 13 residues. Trimming removed 7 bases at V and 2 bases at J, with 11 bases between.

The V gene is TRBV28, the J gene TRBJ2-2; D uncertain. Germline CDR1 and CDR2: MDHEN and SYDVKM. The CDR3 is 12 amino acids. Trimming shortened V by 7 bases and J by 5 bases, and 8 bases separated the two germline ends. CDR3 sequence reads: CASNYLTGELFF. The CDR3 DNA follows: TGTGCCAGCAACTATTTGACCGGGGAGCTGTTTTTT.

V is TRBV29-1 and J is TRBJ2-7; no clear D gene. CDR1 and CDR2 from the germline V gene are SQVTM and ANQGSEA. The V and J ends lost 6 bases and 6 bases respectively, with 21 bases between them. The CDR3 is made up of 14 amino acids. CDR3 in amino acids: CSVAPGAALSEQYF. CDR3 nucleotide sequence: TGCAGCGTCGCTCCTGGAGCAGCCCTTAGCGAGCAGTACTTC.

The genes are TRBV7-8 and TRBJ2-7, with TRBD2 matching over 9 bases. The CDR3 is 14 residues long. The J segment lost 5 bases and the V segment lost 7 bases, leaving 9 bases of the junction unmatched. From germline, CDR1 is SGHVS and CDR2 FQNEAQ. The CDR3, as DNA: TGTGCCAGCACCCCTCGGCGGGAGGGGAACGAGCAGTACTTC. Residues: CASTPRREGNEQYF.

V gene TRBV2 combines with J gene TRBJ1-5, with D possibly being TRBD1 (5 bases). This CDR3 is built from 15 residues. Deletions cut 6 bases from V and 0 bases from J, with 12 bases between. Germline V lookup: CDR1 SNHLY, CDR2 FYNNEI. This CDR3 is CASSLGLNSNQPQHF. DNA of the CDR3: TGTGCCAGCAGCCTGGGACTGAATAGCAATCAGCCCCAGCATTTT.

CDR3 nucleotide sequence: TGTGCCAGCAGCCCCCGAGGCACTGAAGCTTTCTTT. Residues: CASSPRGTEAFF. The chain is built from TRBV7-9 and TRBJ1-1; no definite D call. The CDR3 is 12 amino acids. V was trimmed by 5 bases and J by 4 bases, leaving 8 bases between them. Per germline, CDR1 SEHNR and CDR2 FQNEAQ (reference sequence).

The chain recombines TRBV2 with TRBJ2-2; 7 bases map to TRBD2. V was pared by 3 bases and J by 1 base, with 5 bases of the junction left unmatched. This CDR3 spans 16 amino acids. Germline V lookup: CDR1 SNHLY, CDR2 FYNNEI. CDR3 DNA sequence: TGTGCCAGCAGTGATAAGGGGAGGGAGAACACCGGGGAGCTGTTTTTT. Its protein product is CASSDKGRENTGELFF.